A single sample gave rise to the 6 T cell receptor beta chains below, sequenced in a study of blood T cell repertoires in COVID-19 (dated by TCRdb to the early 2020s). Library preparation used the immunoSEQ multiplex PCR assay. TCRdb limited this immuneACCESS table to in-frame rearrangements with V and J called. A share of clones is missing; checked studies link under half to unresolved V genes, and the rest is unexplained. The sample table records a few hundred thousand clones; approximately 90% of these occur just once. The ten most abundant clones make up around 1.7% of the sample. Sequenced sample: PBMCs or T cells enriched from blood (not recorded which). These receptors were collected from a man between 40 and 49 years old who had recovered from COVID-19.

The gene calls are TRBV25-1 and TRBJ1-3, with a possible D match to TRBD1 (6 bases). CDR1 is MGHDK, CDR2 SYGVNS, per germline. There are 16 residues in the CDR3. The V end lost 4 bases, the J end lost 0 bases, and 13 bases lay between the germline ends. CDR3 DNA sequence: TGTGCCAGCAGTGGCCCCGGGACACACTCTGGAAACACCATATATTTT. Its protein is CASSGPGTHSGNTIYF.

This chain uses TRBV6-5 with TRBJ2-1; D ambiguous. The germline V gene encodes CDR1 MNHEY and CDR2 SVGAGI. V was pared by 0 bases and J by 7 bases, with 16 bases between. The CDR3 has 16 residues. The CDR3 DNA is TGTGCCAGCAGTTACTCGCGGCTAGTAATGCGGAATGAGCAGTTCTTC. Translation gives CASSYSRLVMRNEQFF.

V gene TRBV6-1 combines with J gene TRBJ2-1, with TRBD2 matching 9 bases. CDR1 MNHNS and CDR2 SASEGT come from the germline V gene. V lost 1 base, J lost 6 bases, and 10 bases stayed unmatched. The CDR3 totals 17 residues. The CDR3 DNA is TGTGCCAGCAGTGAAGGGGGGGGAGGCGGGAGGGGCAATGAGCAGTTCTTC. Translated: CASSEGGGGGRGNEQFF.

The gene calls are TRBV7-2 and TRBJ2-5; no reliable D call. CDR1 SGHTA and CDR2 FQGNSA come from the germline V gene. The CDR3 runs to 13 residues. V was cut by 4 bases and J by 0 bases, with 6 bases left in between. CDR3: CASSSQNQETQYF. The CDR3 DNA reads TGTGCCAGCAGCTCGCAGAACCAAGAGACCCAGTACTTC. Together with reference TRBV7-2 and TRBJ2-5, the CDR3 gives the full variable domain: GAGVSQSPSNKVTEKGKDVELRCDPISGHTALYWYRQSLGQGLEFLIYFQGNSAPDKSGLPSDRFSAERTGGSVSTLTIQRTQQEDSAVYLCASSSQNQETQYFGPGTRLLVL.

The genes are TRBV20-1 and TRBJ1-1; maybe TRBD1 (6 bases). This CDR3 is built from 11 residues. The germline V gene encodes CDR1 DFQATT and CDR2 SNEGSKA (reference sequence). Here the CDR3 DNA reads TGCAGGAAGGACAGTCACACTGAAGCTTTCTTT. This gives the protein CRKDSHTEAFF.

The chain is built from TRBV5-4 and TRBJ1-1, with 11 bases aligning to TRBD1. Losses at the gene ends were 4 bases for V and 5 bases for J; bases not matched to a gene: 10. Germline V gives CDR1 SGHNT, CDR2 YYREEE (reference sequence). This CDR3 has 16 residues. The CDR3 loop reads CASSHGGQGAETEAFF. Here the CDR3 DNA reads TGTGCCAGCAGCCACGGCGGACAGGGGGCAGAGACTGAAGCTTTCTTT.